The source of this T cell receptor (beta chain) is a study of blood T cell repertoires in COVID-19. Background on the study: In each case, the material was cDNA or gDNA derived from T cells, B-cell-depleted T cells, or PBMCs.

The CDR3 covers 14 residues. Germline V gene sequence: CDR1 SEHNR, CDR2 FQNEAQ (reference sequence). The V end was cut by 4 bases, the J end by 1 base, with 10 bases between. How the authors handled the data: Cell counts per sample came from amplifying reference gene primers. Using immunoSEQ multiplex PCR, the repertoire was profiled, and TCRdb retains in-frame clones only, with some absent. Clone size and V and J calls were adopted from that table, with D and trimming inferred from the DNA. The data show approximately 250,000 clones, roughly 84% seen once. The chain has TRBV7-9 and TRBJ1-1, with D perhaps TRBD1 (5 bases). The source of this sequence is a woman aged 40 to 50 who had recovered from COVID-19. Sequencing was performed on peripheral blood. The CDR3 reads CASSSLGGNTEAFF. In DNA form, the CDR3 reads TGTGCCAGCAGCTCGTTGGGGGGGAACACTGAAGCTTTCTTT.